This is a list of T cell receptor beta chains from one sample in a study of human T cells and chemical hapten exposure. TCRdb reprocessed the RACE reads via MiXCR and lists one record per CDR3 protein. The repertoire consists of about 100,000 distinct CDR3 sequences, with about an eighth occurring once and the leading ten covering 3.2%. Sample: whole blood, taken in connection with sensitization to the hapten diphenylcyclopropenone (DPC). The origin of the receptors is a woman aged 40 to 55 with alopecia areata. Some clones in this sample may be carry-over from other donors' samples. Each CDR3 is given with its conserved first and last residue. Fields, in order: J gene, clone size, V gene, D gene, CDR3 protein, CDR3 DNA. A D gene is named only where the DNA matches it firmly. Where a row states a size, it is once, few, many or the class of an expanded clone; other rows omit it.

TRBJ1-5,-,TRBV6-1,-,CASSKGRDNQPQHF,TGTGCCAGCAGTAAAGGACGGGACAATCAGCCCCAGCATTTT
TRBJ1-2,-,TRBV28,TRBD1,CASSSRGAPFNYGYTF,TGTGCCAGCAGTTCCAGGGGGGCCCCTTTCAACTATGGCTACACCTTC
TRBJ1-1,-,TRBV10-3,-,CAISKRDSNTEAFF,TGTGCCATCTCTAAGAGGGACTCGAACACTGAAGCTTTCTTT
TRBJ2-7,-,TRBV6-2/TRBV6-3,-,CASSYVGQGSYEQYF,TGTGCCAGCAGTTACGTGGGACAAGGGTCCTACGAGCAGTACTTC
TRBJ1-1,many,TRBV6-2/TRBV6-3,TRBD1,CASSYNRGRTEAFF,TGTGCCAGCAGTTACAACAGGGGGAGGACTGAAGCTTTCTTT
TRBJ2-7,many,TRBV20-1,-,CSARDQRAGYEQYF,TGCAGTGCTAGAGATCAACGGGCAGGGTACGAGCAGTACTTC
TRBJ2-1,many,TRBV20-1,TRBD2,CSVTSGIYNEQFF,TGCAGCGTGACTAGCGGTATCTACAATGAGCAGTTCTTC
TRBJ2-1,few,TRBV4-2,-,CASSQALRGDYNEQFF,TGTGCCAGCAGCCAAGCACTCCGCGGGGACTACAATGAGCAGTTCTTC
TRBJ2-7,few,TRBV10-1,TRBD1,CASSRTGGFEYF,TGCGCCAGCAGTCGGACAGGTGGATTTGAGTACTTC
TRBJ2-7,many,TRBV6-6,-,CASSYSAYEQYF,TGTGCCAGCAGTTATTCAGCCTACGAGCAGTACTTC
TRBJ2-1,few,TRBV12-3/TRBV12-4,TRBD2,CASSLSPGLAGTNEQFF,TGTGCCAGCAGTTTATCCCCGGGGCTAGCGGGGACCAATGAGCAGTTCTTC
TRBJ2-3,many,TRBV7-2,-,CASSFTGTDTQYF,TGTGCCAGCAGCTTCACGGGCACAGATACGCAGTATTTT
TRBJ2-3,many,TRBV4-3,TRBD1,CASSQSTGGADTQYF,TGCGCCAGCAGCCAATCTACAGGGGGCGCAGATACGCAGTATTTT
TRBJ2-1,few,TRBV6-1,-,CASRLGAYNEQFF,TGTGCCAGCAGGCTAGGAGCCTACAATGAGCAGTTCTTC
TRBJ2-1,-,TRBV5-1,TRBD1,CASSLSSGTGDEQFF,TGCGCCAGCAGCTTGTCTTCCGGGACAGGGGATGAGCAGTTCTTC
TRBJ2-5,-,TRBV21-1,-,CASFRKAPEKATQYF,TGTGCCAGCTTTCGGAAGGCGCCCGAGAAGGCGACCCAGTACTTC
TRBJ2-1,few,TRBV28,-,CASSPPHSRNEQFF,TGTGCCAGCAGTCCGCCCCACTCTAGAAATGAGCAGTTCTTC
TRBJ2-3,many,TRBV7-2,-,CASSSRPPKADTQYF,TGTGCCAGCAGCTCAAGACCCCCCAAGGCAGATACGCAGTATTTT
TRBJ1-1,few,TRBV14,-,CASSEQGPMNTEAFF,TGTGCCAGCAGCGAGCAGGGGCCCATGAACACTGAAGCTTTCTTT
TRBJ1-1,many,TRBV7-9,-,CASSKRAGGRLSEAFF,TGTGCCAGCAGCAAAAGGGCGGGGGGACGTCTTAGTGAAGCTTTCTTT
TRBJ2-7,many,TRBV29-1,-,CSVEVQSYEQYF,TGCAGCGTTGAGGTACAGTCCTACGAGCAGTACTTC
TRBJ2-7,many,TRBV27,TRBD2,CASRIAGEGDEQYF,TGTGCCAGCAGGATAGCGGGAGAGGGCGACGAGCAGTACTTC
TRBJ1-4,-,TRBV7-6,TRBD1,CASSPTGAREKLFF,TGTGCCAGCAGCCCGACAGGGGCCAGGGAAAAACTGTTTTTT
TRBJ2-1,few,TRBV6-2/TRBV6-3,-,CASSPTNNEQFF,TGTGCCAGCAGCCCTACCAACAATGAGCAGTTCTTC
TRBJ2-3,many,TRBV18,-,CASSPSGGAADTQYF,TGTGCCAGCTCACCGTCTGGGGGCGCGGCAGATACGCAGTATTTT
TRBJ2-2,-,TRBV12-5,TRBD1,CASGSPSGGANTGELFF,TGTGCTAGTGGATCTCCTTCAGGGGGCGCAAACACCGGGGAGCTGTTTTTT
TRBJ1-5,few,TRBV7-2,-,CASSLAVDQPQHF,TGTGCCAGCAGCTTAGCGGTGGATCAGCCCCAGCATTTT
TRBJ2-3,few,TRBV7-9,TRBD2,CASSLALLAGGDTQYF,TGTGCCAGCAGCTTAGCGCTACTAGCGGGAGGGGATACGCAGTATTTT
TRBJ2-1,few,TRBV19,-,CASSIDFKGALPQFF,TGTGCCAGTAGTATTGATTTTAAGGGCGCGTTACCGCAGTTCTTC
TRBJ1-1,-,TRBV7-2,-,CASSLSTEAFF,TGTGCCAGCAGCCTAAGCACTGAAGCTTTCTTT
TRBJ2-2,few,TRBV11-2,TRBD1,CASSGTVRSTGELFF,TGTGCCAGCAGCGGGACAGTAAGGAGCACCGGGGAGCTGTTTTTT
TRBJ1-1,many,TRBV18,-,CASSPDDVAFF,TGTGCCAGCTCACCAGACGACGTGGCTTTCTTT
TRBJ2-7,few,TRBV3-1,-,CASSPTEAYSEQYF,TGTGCCAGCAGCCCGACCGAAGCGTACTCCGAGCAGTACTTC
TRBJ1-5,many,TRBV19,TRBD1,CASSVQGVSNQPQHF,TGTGCCAGTAGTGTCCAGGGGGTGAGCAATCAGCCCCAGCATTTT
TRBJ2-2,many,TRBV6-5,TRBD1,CASSYGVPGQHTGELFF,TGTGCCAGCAGTTACGGGGTCCCGGGACAGCATACCGGGGAGCTGTTTTTT
TRBJ2-7,-,TRBV25-1,TRBD2,CASSEYTAGGRSYEQYF,TGTGCCAGCAGTGAATATACAGCGGGGGGACGCTCCTACGAGCAGTACTTC
TRBJ2-2,many,TRBV19,TRBD2,CASTLRLAANTGELFF,TGTGCCAGTACCCTTCGACTAGCTGCGAACACCGGGGAGCTGTTTTTT
TRBJ2-7,few,TRBV4-3,-,CASSQDLYYEQYF,TGCGCCAGCAGCCAAGATCTGTACTACGAGCAGTACTTC
TRBJ2-5,many,TRBV20-1,-,CGLLGTQETQYF,TGCGGGCTCCTCGGGACCCAAGAGACCCAGTACTTC
TRBJ1-5,many,TRBV18,TRBD1,CASSPLPGGGDQPQHF,TGTGCCAGCTCACCCCTACCAGGGGGCGGGGATCAGCCCCAGCATTTT
TRBJ2-5,-,TRBV18,-,CASSPGEETQYF,TGTGCCAGCTCACCAGGAGAGGAGACCCAGTACTTC
TRBJ1-1,-,TRBV28,-,CASSLSAPGLTEAFF,TGTGCCAGCAGTTTATCGGCACCAGGGCTCACTGAAGCTTTCTTT
TRBJ2-2,few,TRBV28,TRBD1,CASRASTGAQGTGELFF,TGTGCCAGCAGGGCTAGTACAGGGGCGCAGGGCACCGGGGAGCTGTTTTTT
TRBJ1-1,many,TRBV19,-,CASKRDGPTEAFF,TGTGCCAGTAAGCGGGATGGCCCCACTGAAGCTTTCTTT
TRBJ1-2,many,TRBV5-5,TRBD1,CASSPGTGPYGYTF,TGTGCCAGCAGCCCCGGGACAGGGCCCTATGGCTACACCTTC
TRBJ2-3,many,TRBV12-3/TRBV12-4,-,CASSLGTQRPTDTQYF,TGTGCCAGCAGTTTAGGGACTCAGAGACCCACAGATACGCAGTATTTT
TRBJ2-5,many,TRBV7-2,-,CASSRDGGTQYF,TGTGCCAGCAGCAGAGATGGTGGGACCCAGTACTTC
TRBJ2-2,many,TRBV6-5,TRBD2,CASRIAGGPMDGELFF,TGTGCCAGCAGGATAGCGGGAGGGCCTATGGACGGGGAGCTGTTTTTT
TRBJ1-6,many,TRBV7-2,TRBD1,CASSLIQGRPPLHF,TGTGCCAGCAGCCTCATACAGGGGCGGCCACCCCTCCACTTT
TRBJ1-5,many,TRBV18,-,CASSPLDSNQPQHF,TGTGCCAGCTCACCACTGGACAGTAATCAGCCCCAGCATTTT
TRBJ2-1,-,TRBV3-1,TRBD2,CASSHPGLAPHEQFF,TGTGCCAGCAGCCATCCGGGACTAGCTCCCCATGAGCAGTTCTTC
TRBJ2-3,-,TRBV18,TRBD1,CASSTRTGETDTQYF,TGTGCCAGCTCAACACGGACAGGGGAGACAGATACGCAGTATTTT
TRBJ2-1,many,TRBV20-1,TRBD2,CSARGLAGRSSYNEQFF,TGCAGTGCTAGGGGACTAGCGGGAAGGAGCTCCTACAATGAGCAGTTCTTC
TRBJ2-5,few,TRBV4-3,-,CASSQEATEGETQYF,TGCGCCAGCAGCCAAGAGGCCACCGAGGGGGAGACCCAGTACTTC
TRBJ1-6,many,TRBV25-1,TRBD1,CASSGRQGPNSPLHF,TGTGCCAGCAGTGGAAGACAGGGGCCCAATTCACCCCTCCACTTT